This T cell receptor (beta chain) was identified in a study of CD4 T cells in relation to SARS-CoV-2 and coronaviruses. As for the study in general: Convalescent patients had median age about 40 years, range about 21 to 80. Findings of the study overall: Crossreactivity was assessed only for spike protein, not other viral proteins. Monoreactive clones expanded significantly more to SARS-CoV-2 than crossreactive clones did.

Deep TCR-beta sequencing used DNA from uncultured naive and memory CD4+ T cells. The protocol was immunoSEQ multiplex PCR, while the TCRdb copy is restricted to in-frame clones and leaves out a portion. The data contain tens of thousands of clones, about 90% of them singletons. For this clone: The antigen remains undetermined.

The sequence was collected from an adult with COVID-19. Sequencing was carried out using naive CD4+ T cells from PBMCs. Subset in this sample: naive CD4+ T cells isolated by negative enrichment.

The chain's CDR3 is CASSQDKGLAPYEQYF. Here the CDR3 DNA reads TGTGCCAGCAGCCAAGACAAGGGACTTGCCCCCTACGAGCAGTACTTC. The rearrangement joins TRBV4-2 to TRBJ2-7; possible D gene TRBD2, 6 bases. The V gene lost 0 bases and the J gene lost 2 bases, with 14 bases spanning the gap. From germline, CDR1 is LGHNA and CDR2 YNFKEQ. This CDR3 has 16 residues.